This T cell receptor beta chain was retrieved from a study of T cell changes during pregnancy in multiple sclerosis. The protocol was immunoSEQ multiplex PCR, while the TCRdb copy is restricted to in-frame clones and leaves out a portion. This table has tens of thousands of clones, 85% to 95% appearing once. V lost 5 bases, J lost 5 bases, and 10 bases stayed unmatched. This CDR3 is built from 15 residues. CDR1 MNHNY and CDR2 SVGAGI come from the germline V gene (reference sequence). The input for sequencing was peripheral blood, taken in the first trimester of pregnancy. The chain is built from TRBV6-6 and TRBJ2-7; 9 bases are a match to TRBD1. The receptor's source is a female donor with multiple sclerosis, enrolled in a pregnancy study. Written as DNA, the CDR3 is TGTGCCAGCAGTGACATCGGGACAGGGAGCGACGAGCAGTACTTC. Residues: CASSDIGTGSDEQYF.